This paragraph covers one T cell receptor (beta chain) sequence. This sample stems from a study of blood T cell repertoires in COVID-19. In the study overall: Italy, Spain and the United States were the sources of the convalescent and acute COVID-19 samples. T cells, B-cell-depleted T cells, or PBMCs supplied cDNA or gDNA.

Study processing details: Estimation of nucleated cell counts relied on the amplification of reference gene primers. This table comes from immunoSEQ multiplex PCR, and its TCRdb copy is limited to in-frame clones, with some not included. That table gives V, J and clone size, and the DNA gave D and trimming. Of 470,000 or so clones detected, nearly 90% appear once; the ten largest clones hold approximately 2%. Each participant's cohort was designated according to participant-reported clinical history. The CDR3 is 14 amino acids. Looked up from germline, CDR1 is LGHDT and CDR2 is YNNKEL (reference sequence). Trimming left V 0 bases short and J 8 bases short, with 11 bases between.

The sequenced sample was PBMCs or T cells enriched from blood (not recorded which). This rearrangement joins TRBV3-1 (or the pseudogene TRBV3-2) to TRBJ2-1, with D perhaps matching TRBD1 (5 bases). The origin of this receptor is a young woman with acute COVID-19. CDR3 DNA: TGTGCCAGCAGCCAAGATGGGGCGTCGGATGAGCAGTTCTTC. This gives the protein CASSQDGASDEQFF.